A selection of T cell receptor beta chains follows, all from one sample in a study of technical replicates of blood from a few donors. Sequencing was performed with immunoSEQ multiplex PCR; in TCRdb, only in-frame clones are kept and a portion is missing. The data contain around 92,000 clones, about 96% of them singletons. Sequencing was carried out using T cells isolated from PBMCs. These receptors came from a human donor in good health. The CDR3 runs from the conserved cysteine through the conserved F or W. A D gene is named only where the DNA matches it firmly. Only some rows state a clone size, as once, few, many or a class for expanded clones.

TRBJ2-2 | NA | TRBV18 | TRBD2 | TGTGCCAGCTCACCACGGGAGCGGGGAAACACCGGGGAGCTGTTTTTT | CASSPRERGNTGELFF
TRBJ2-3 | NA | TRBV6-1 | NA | TGTGCCAGCAGTGAAGGACAGACTCCGATTAGCACAGATACGCAGTATTTT | CASSEGQTPISTDTQYF
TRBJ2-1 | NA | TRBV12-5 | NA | TGTGCTAGTGGTTCCCCTACCGGGGATGAGCAGTTCTTC | CASGSPTGDEQFF
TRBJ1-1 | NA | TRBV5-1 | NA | TGCGCCAGCAGCTTAGGGGGGAACACTGAAGCTTTCTTT | CASSLGGNTEAFF
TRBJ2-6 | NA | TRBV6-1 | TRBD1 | TGTGCCAGCAGTGTTAACCGGGACAGGGGCTCCCCTGGGGCCAACGTCCTGACTTTC | CASSVNRDRGSPGANVLTF
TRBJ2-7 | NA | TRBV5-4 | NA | TGTGCCAGCAGCTTGGGCGGGGGCGGCTACGAGCAGTACTTC | CASSLGGGGYEQYF
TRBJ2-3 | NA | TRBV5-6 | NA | TGTGCCAGCAGCTTGGGGTCCATGAGAAGCGCAGATACGCAGTATTTT | CASSLGSMRSADTQYF
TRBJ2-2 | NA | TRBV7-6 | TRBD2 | TGTGCCAGCAGCCTCCACTCGGACGGGGGGTCCGGGGAGCTGTTTTTT | CASSLHSDGGSGELFF
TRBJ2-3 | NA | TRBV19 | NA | TGTGCCAGTAGTCCAGAACCGAGGGCAGGGCAGTATTTT | CASSPEPRAGQYF
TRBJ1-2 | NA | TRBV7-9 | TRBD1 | TGTGCCAGCAACCTAGGACAGGTTAATGGCTACACCTTC | CASNLGQVNGYTF
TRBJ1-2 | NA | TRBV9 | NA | TGTGCCAGCAGCGTAGTGGGGGCAAGCTATGGCTACACCTTC | CASSVVGASYGYTF
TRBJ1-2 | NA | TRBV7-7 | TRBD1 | TGTGCCAGCAGCTTAGGGACAGGGGATGGCTACACCTTC | CASSLGTGDGYTF
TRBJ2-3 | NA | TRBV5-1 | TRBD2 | TGCGCCAGCAGCTTGTCCACTAGCGCGGGAGAGACAGATACGCAGTATTTT | CASSLSTSAGETDTQYF
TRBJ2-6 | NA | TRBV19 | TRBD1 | TGTGCCAGTAGTAGAGGGACAGGGGGTTTCGGGGCCAACGTCCTGACTTTC | CASSRGTGGFGANVLTF
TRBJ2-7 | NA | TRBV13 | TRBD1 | TGTGCCAGCAGTAGGGACAGAGGCTCCTGGGAGCAGTACTTC | CASSRDRGSWEQYF
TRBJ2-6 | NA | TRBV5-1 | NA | TGCGCCAGCAGCTTTGGCTTCAACGTCCTGACTTTC | CASSFGFNVLTF
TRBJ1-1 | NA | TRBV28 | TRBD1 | TGTGCCAGCAGTTTATCCGGGTGGTTAGGGACAGAGAACACTGAAGCTTTCTTT | CASSLSGWLGTENTEAFF
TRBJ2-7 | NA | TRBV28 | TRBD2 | TGTGCCAGCAGGATGGGACTAGCGGACGTACTACATTTCCACTTC | CASRMGLADVLHFHF
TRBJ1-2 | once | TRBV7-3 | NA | TGTGCCAGCAGCTTGGGACAAAGCAAATATGGCTACACCTTC | CASSLGQSKYGYTF
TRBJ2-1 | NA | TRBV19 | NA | TGTGCCAGTAGACGAGCGCTCGGGGAGCAGTTCTTC | CASRRALGEQFF
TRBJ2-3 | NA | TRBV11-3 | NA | TGTGCCAGCAGCCCCCCGCGGCGGGAAAGCACAGATACGCAGTATTTT | CASSPPRRESTDTQYF
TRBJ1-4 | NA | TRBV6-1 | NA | TGTGCCACCACGGTGCGGGAGGGGGAAAAACTGTTTTTT | CATTVREGEKLFF
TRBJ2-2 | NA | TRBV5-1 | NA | TGCGCCAGCAGCTTAATTTCAGGGTTGACCGGGGAGCTGTTTTTT | CASSLISGLTGELFF
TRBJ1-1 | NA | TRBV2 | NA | TGTGCCAGGGAGAAGGGGATTTCGAACACTGAAGCTTTCTTT | CAREKGISNTEAFF
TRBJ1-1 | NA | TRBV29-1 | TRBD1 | TGCAGCGGTTACAAAGGGGGCGGAATGAACACTGAAGCTTTCTTT | CSGYKGGGMNTEAFF
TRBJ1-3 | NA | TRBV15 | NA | TGTGCCACCAGCGCGGGCTCTTACTCTGGAAACACCATATATTTT | CATSAGSYSGNTIYF
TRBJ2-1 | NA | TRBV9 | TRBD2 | TGTGCCAGCAGCGTGATCCCTCCGGGACTAGGGCGGCGATACAATGAGCAGTTCTTC | CASSVIPPGLGRRYNEQFF
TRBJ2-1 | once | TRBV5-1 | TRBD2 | TGCGCCAGCAGCTTGGGATCTAGCGGGAGGTATATAGTTGGTGAGCAGTTCTTC | CASSLGSSGRYIVGEQFF
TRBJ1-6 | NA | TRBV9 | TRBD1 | TGTGCCAGCAGCGTAGGGGACAGGGAGAGCCCCCTCCACTTT | CASSVGDRESPLHF
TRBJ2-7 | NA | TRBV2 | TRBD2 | TGTGCCAGCAGTGAACTAGCGGGAGTCTCCTACGAGCAGTACTTC | CASSELAGVSYEQYF
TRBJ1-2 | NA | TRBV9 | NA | TGTGCCAGCAGCGTAGTCTCAGGGGATGGCTACACCTTC | CASSVVSGDGYTF
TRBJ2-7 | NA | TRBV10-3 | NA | TGTGCCATCAGTGTTACGGGGGGTACAGGGGAGCAGTACTTC | CAISVTGGTGEQYF
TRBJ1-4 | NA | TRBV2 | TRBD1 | TGTGCCAGCAGTGGAGGGACAGGGGGTGAAAAACTGTTTTTT | CASSGGTGGEKLFF
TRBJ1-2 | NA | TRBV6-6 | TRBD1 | TGTGCCAGCAGTTATCGACAGGGGGATAACTATGGCTACACCTTC | CASSYRQGDNYGYTF
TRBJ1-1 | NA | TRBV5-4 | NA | TGTGCCAGCAGCTTGGCAGAGAACACTGAAGCTTTCTTT | CASSLAENTEAFF
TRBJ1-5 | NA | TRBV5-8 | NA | TGTGCCAGCAGCAGTATTGAGGATGAATGGAGAAATCAGCCCCAGCATTTT | CASSSIEDEWRNQPQHF
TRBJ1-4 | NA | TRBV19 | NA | TGTGCCAGTAGTTTACGACTGACAACTAATGAAAAACTGTTTTTT | CASSLRLTTNEKLFF
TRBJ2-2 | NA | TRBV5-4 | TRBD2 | TGTGCCAGCAGCTTGGAGCGGGAGGTCGGATCGGAGCTGTTTTTT | CASSLEREVGSELFF
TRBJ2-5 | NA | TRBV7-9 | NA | TGTGCCAGCAGCGGTGGGGGGCAAGAGACCCAGTACTTC | CASSGGGQETQYF
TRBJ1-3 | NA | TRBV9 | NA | TGTGCCAGCAGCGTTTCGGTTAACTCTGGAAACACCATATATTTT | CASSVSVNSGNTIYF
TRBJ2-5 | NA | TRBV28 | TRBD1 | TGTGCCAGCAGTACCCACTTGGGACAGGGAAAAGAGACCCAGTACTTC | CASSTHLGQGKETQYF
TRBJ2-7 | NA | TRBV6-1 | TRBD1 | TGTGCCAGCAGTGAAGCGGACAGGACCCCCTACGAGCAGTACTTC | CASSEADRTPYEQYF
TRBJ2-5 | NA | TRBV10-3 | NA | TGTGCCATCAGTGAGTCGGGGGGACCCCAAGAGACCCAGTACTTC | CAISESGGPQETQYF
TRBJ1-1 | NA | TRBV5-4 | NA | TGTGCCAGCCGTTGGGGGAGGACGAACGCTGAAGCTTTCTTT | CASRWGRTNAEAFF
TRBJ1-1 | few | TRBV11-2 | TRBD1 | TGTGCCAGCACCCCCCAGGGGGACACTGAAGCTTTCTTT | CASTPQGDTEAFF
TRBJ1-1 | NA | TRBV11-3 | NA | TGTGCCAGCAGCTTTGGCTCTGAAGCTTTCTTT | CASSFGSEAFF
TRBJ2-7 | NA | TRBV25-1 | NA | TGTGCCAGCAGTGATCGGTACGAGCAGTACTTC | CASSDRYEQYF
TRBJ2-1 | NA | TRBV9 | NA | TGTGCCAGCAGCGTAGGGGCAGGGATCATCCAGGGAAATGAGCAGTTCTTC | CASSVGAGIIQGNEQFF
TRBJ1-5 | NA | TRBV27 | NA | TGTGCCAGCAGTTTATTAGGGGGTGGACAGCCCCAGCATTTT | CASSLLGGGQPQHF
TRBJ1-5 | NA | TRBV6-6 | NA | TGTGCCAGCAGCCGACCCAGGGAGGGCAATCAGCCCCAGCATTTT | CASSRPREGNQPQHF
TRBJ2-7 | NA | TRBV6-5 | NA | TGTGCCAGCAGTGCGACAGAGCGACTCTACGAGCAGTACTTC | CASSATERLYEQYF
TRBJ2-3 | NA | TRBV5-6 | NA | TGTGCCAGCAGCCCCGGGTTATTTGCAGATACGCAGTATTTT | CASSPGLFADTQYF
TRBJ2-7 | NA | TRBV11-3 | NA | TGTGCCAGCAGTCTAGGGGTCGAGCAGTACTTC | CASSLGVEQYF
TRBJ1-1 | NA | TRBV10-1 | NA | TGCGCCAGCAGTTTCGGGGGAGGGACTGAAGCTTTCTTT | CASSFGGGTEAFF
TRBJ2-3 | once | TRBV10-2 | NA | TGCGCCAGCAGCAAGACGGGAACTAGCACAGATACGCAGTATTTT | CASSKTGTSTDTQYF